The 22 T cell receptor beta chains listed next were all sequenced from one sample in a study of beta chain features in type 1 diabetes. Points from the study as a whole: Shorter TCRB CDR3s, moderately but significantly so, were found in Type 1 diabetes patients in all four CD4+ subsets.

No antigen has been assigned to these receptors. The whole isolated RNA underwent reverse transcription, so sequencing captured expressed TCRB transcripts. Only in-frame clones appear in the TCRdb table, and some are missing; sequencing was by immunoSEQ multiplex PCR. The table shows some 700,000 clones, with over 10% occurring only once. The sample comprised naive CD4+ T cells from blood. Receptors originate from a man between 18 and 29 years old with type 1 diabetes.

This clone was seen only a few times. The chain is built from TRBV27 and TRBJ2-3, with D perhaps TRBD2 (6 bases). V lost 7 bases, J lost 1 base, and 18 bases lay in between. Germline values: CDR1 MNHEY, CDR2 SMNVEV (reference sequence). The CDR3 consists of 16 residues. The CDR3 sequence: CASTPRGTPRTDTQYF. CDR3 sequence (DNA): TGTGCCAGCACCCCACGAGGGACTCCTCGCACAGATACGCAGTATTTT.

This chain links TRBV11-2 with TRBJ1-1; D gene uncertain. Germline CDR1 SGHAT, CDR2 FQNNGV. Trimming removed 0 bases from V and 4 bases from J, with 9 bases in between. The CDR3 spans 14 residues. The CDR3 bases are TGTGCCAGCAGCTTAGATCAAGGACCCACTGAAGCTTTCTTT. It is translated as CASSLDQGPTEAFF. The entire variable domain, with the rest obtained from reference TRBV11-2 and TRBJ1-1, is as follows: EAGVAQSPRYKIIEKRQSVAFWCNPISGHATLYWYQQILGQGPKLLIQFQNNGVVDDSQLPKDRFSAERLKGVDSTLKIQPAKLEDSAVYLCASSLDQGPTEAFFGQGTRLTVV.

This clone showed up just a few times. CDR3 in DNA: TGTGCCAGCAGCTTAGAGATAAACACCGGGGAGCTGTTTTTT. This sequence encodes CASSLEINTGELFF. The J gene is TRBJ2-2, the V gene TRBV11-2; no reliable D call. Germline assignment: CDR1 SGHAT and CDR2 FQNNGV. This CDR3 has 14 residues. V dropped 0 bases and J dropped 2 bases, with 4 bases sitting between them. The whole variable domain, remainder taken from reference TRBV11-2 and TRBJ2-2, is EAGVAQSPRYKIIEKRQSVAFWCNPISGHATLYWYQQILGQGPKLLIQFQNNGVVDDSQLPKDRFSAERLKGVDSTLKIQPAKLEDSAVYLCASSLEINTGELFFGEGSRLTVL.

The V call is TRBV2, the J call TRBJ2-7; D might be TRBD1 (6 bases). Germline assignment: CDR1 SNHLY and CDR2 FYNNEI. The ends were cut back, 6 bases at V and 5 bases at J, with 20 bases in the middle. The length of the CDR3 is 15 residues. The CDR3 nucleotides are TGTGCCAGCAGATCCCCCGGGACACCAATCCACGAGCAGTACTTC. Amino acids: CASRSPGTPIHEQYF.

The sample holds a few counts of this clone. This rearrangement joins TRBV11-2 to TRBJ2-3, with 12 bases aligning to TRBD1. CDR3 length equals 15 residues. Trimming at V came to 2 bases and at J to 6 bases, leaving 3 bases not matched to a gene. From germline, CDR1 is SGHAT and CDR2 FQNNGV. CDR3 amino acids: CASSLTGTGGDTQYF. CDR3 in DNA: TGTGCCAGCAGCTTAACCGGGACAGGGGGCGATACGCAGTATTTT.

This clone was found a few times. V gene TRBV28 combines with J gene TRBJ1-3; the D is unclear. V lost 7 bases and J 1 base, leaving 11 bases between the germline ends. Per the germline V gene, CDR1 is MDHEN and CDR2 is SYDVKM. CDR3 length: 14 amino acids. The CDR3 is CASTSSASGNTIYF. In nucleotides, the CDR3 is TGTGCCAGCACCTCGAGCGCTTCTGGAAACACCATATATTTT.

This clone has only a few counts. The rearrangement joins TRBV4-2 to TRBJ2-7, with D possibly matching TRBD1 (5 bases). The CDR3 totals 17 residues. V was clipped by 1 base and J by 4 bases, with 20 bases between them. The germline CDR1 and CDR2 sequences are LGHNA and YNFKEQ. CDR3 DNA sequence: TGTGCCAGCAGCCAAGCCGAGGCCGGCGCGCAGGGATACGAGCAGTACTTC. Its translation is CASSQAEAGAQGYEQYF.

The V call is TRBV28, the J call TRBJ1-5; D is ambiguous. Germline V CDR1 and CDR2: MDHEN, SYDVKM. The CDR3 is 12 amino acids. Trimming stripped 4 bases from V and 5 bases from J, with 6 bases between. This CDR3 is CASSSGDQPQHF. As DNA, the CDR3 is TGTGCCAGCAGTTCCGGGGATCAGCCCCAGCATTTT.

The V call is TRBV30, the J call TRBJ2-3; possibly TRBD2 for D (6 bases). The V end lost 4 bases, the J end lost 3 bases, and 17 bases lay between the germline ends. CDR1 is GTSNPN and CDR2 is SVGIG in the germline V gene (reference sequence). The CDR3 spans 15 residues. As DNA, the CDR3 is TGTGCCTGGACCCCATTGGCGGGGAAAACAGATACGCAGTATTTT. It is translated as CAWTPLAGKTDTQYF.

This clone came up a few times. The chain joins TRBV5-1 to TRBJ2-5, with TRBD2 identical over 7 bases. The CDR3 sequence is 14 residues long. Germline V lookup: CDR1 SGHRS, CDR2 YFSETQ. Trimming removed 1 base from V and 5 bases from J; junction bases left unmatched: 5. The DNA for the CDR3 is TGCGCCAGCAGCTTGCTGCAGGGAGGGGAGACCCAGTACTTC. Translating gives CASSLLQGGETQYF.

This clone was counted a few times. The chain recombines TRBV7-9 with TRBJ1-2; a weak D match, TRBD1 (5 bases). V dropped 6 bases and J dropped 5 bases, with 16 bases sitting between them. Germline loops: CDR1 SEHNR, CDR2 FQNEAQ (reference sequence). The CDR3 has 14 amino acids. CDR3 nucleotide sequence: TGTGCCAGCAGTTCGCAGGGACTTGGGTATGGCTACACCTTC. Protein product: CASSSQGLGYGYTF.

This clone showed up just a few times. The CDR3 spells CASSLDRGRGELFF. In DNA form, the CDR3 reads TGTGCCAGCAGCTTAGACAGGGGAAGAGGGGAGCTGTTTTTT. The V and J genes are TRBV13 and TRBJ2-2, with 7 bases lining up with TRBD1. V shed 1 base and J 8 bases; nucleotides not matched to a gene: 4. Germline V gives CDR1 PRHDT, CDR2 FYEKMQ (reference sequence). CDR3 length: 14 residues.

In its sample, this clone was seen a few times. The rearrangement links TRBV12-5 to TRBJ2-7; the D gene could be TRBD1 or TRBD2 (5 bases each). Germline V lookup: CDR1 LGHNT, CDR2 FRNRAP. The ends were cut back, 2 bases at V and 6 bases at J, with 11 bases in the middle. The CDR3 extends over 13 amino acids. The CDR3 DNA is TGTGCTAGTGGTTTGCTACCCGGGACCGAGCAGTACTTC. This translates into CASGLLPGTEQYF.

This clone appeared a few times. The chain employs TRBV4-1 and TRBJ2-1; tentatively, D is TRBD1 or TRBD2 (5 bases each). Trimming removed 0 bases from V and 11 bases from J, with 14 bases in between. Germline-derived CDR1 and CDR2 are MGHRA and YSYEKL. The CDR3 loop spans 14 amino acids. The CDR3 spells CASSQEGTPKQQFF. DNA for the CDR3: TGCGCCAGCAGCCAAGAGGGGACGCCGAAACAGCAGTTCTTC.

The table lists this clone with a few counts. CDR3 DNA sequence: TGCGCCAGCAGCCTGCCCCGGGACAGGGGCTTCAATGAGCAGTTCTTC. It codes for CASSLPRDRGFNEQFF. V is TRBV5-1 and J is TRBJ2-1, with 10 bases fitting TRBD1. With 4 bases clipped from V and 6 bases from J, the junction kept 10 bases outside the gene matches. This CDR3 is 16 amino acids long. The V gene's germline CDR1 is SGHRS and CDR2 YFSETQ. Based on the CDR3 plus reference TRBV5-1 and TRBJ2-1, the full variable domain is KAGVTQTPRYLIKTRGQQVTLSCSPISGHRSVSWYQQTPGQGLQFLFEYFSETQRNKGNFPGRFSGRQFSNSRSEMNVSTLELGDSALYLCASSLPRDRGFNEQFFGPGTRLTVL.

This clone was seen a handful of times. This chain connects TRBV6-5 to TRBJ2-3, with a tentative D call TRBD2 (5 bases). V gave up 7 bases and J gave up 1 base, with 9 bases separating them. This CDR3 region has 13 residues. Germline values: CDR1 MNHEY, CDR2 SVGAGI. Written as DNA, the CDR3 is TGTGCCAGCACAGAGGAGGGCACAGATACGCAGTATTTT. It specifies CASTEEGTDTQYF.

This clone has just a few counts. The chain employs TRBV5-4 and TRBJ1-1; 9 nucleotides agree with TRBD1. The V and J ends lost 0 bases and 0 bases, in that order; junction bases with no gene match: 3. CDR1 and CDR2 from the germline V gene are SGHNT and YYREEE (reference sequence). The CDR3 is 16 amino acids. The CDR3 region is CASSLEQGAMNTEAFF. CDR3 coding DNA: TGTGCCAGCAGCTTGGAACAGGGGGCCATGAACACTGAAGCTTTCTTT.

In this sample, this clone turned up a few times. This rearrangement joins TRBV28 to TRBJ2-5; 15 bases are a match to TRBD2. The CDR3 loop spans 19 amino acids. V lost 4 bases, J lost 4 bases, and 13 bases stayed unmatched. Germline loops: CDR1 MDHEN, CDR2 SYDVKM. This CDR3 is CASSSTGMGLAGGSETQYF. The CDR3 nucleotides read TGTGCCAGCAGTTCGACGGGAATGGGACTAGCGGGGGGATCAGAGACCCAGTACTTC.

The rearrangement uses TRBV4-1 and TRBJ2-7; D is possibly TRBD1 or TRBD2 (6 bases each). The length of the CDR3 is 17 residues. Germline-derived CDR1 and CDR2 are MGHRA and YSYEKL. V was clipped by 4 bases and J by 3 bases, with 22 bases between them. The CDR3: CASSLGRGGYIGYEQYF. The CDR3 nucleotides read TGCGCCAGCAGCCTAGGCAGGGGAGGCTATATCGGCTACGAGCAGTACTTC.

The chain is built from TRBV6-6 and TRBJ1-2, with TRBD1 as a possible D gene (5 bases). This CDR3 is 16 amino acids long. V was pared by 2 bases and J by 4 bases, with 17 bases between. CDR1 MNHNY and CDR2 SVGAGI come from the germline V gene (reference sequence). CDR3 loop: CASSYPGSQGSYGYTF. The CDR3 DNA follows: TGTGCCAGCAGTTACCCAGGCTCCCAGGGCTCCTATGGCTACACCTTC.

This clone occurred a few times. This chain connects TRBV19 to TRBJ1-1, with TRBD1 matching 7 bases. After removal of 8 bases from V and 4 bases from J, the junction contained 7 bases not matched to a gene. CDR1 and CDR2 from the germline V gene are LNHDA and SQIVND (reference sequence). The CDR3 totals 13 residues. The CDR3 nucleotides are TGTGCCAGTTGCTTCTCAGGGGGCACTGAAGCTTTCTTT. Translation: CASCFSGGTEAFF.

This clone was detected a few times. The V call is TRBV6-6, the J call TRBJ2-5, with D tentatively TRBD1 (6 bases). The CDR3 loop spans 15 amino acids. Germline V CDR1 and CDR2: MNHNY, SVGAGI (reference sequence). The ends were cut back, 2 bases at V and 5 bases at J, with 15 bases in the middle. This CDR3 is CASSYGTLQGETQYF. The CDR3 bases are TGTGCCAGCAGTTACGGTACGCTACAGGGTGAGACCCAGTACTTC.